The 32 T cell receptor beta chains in this list originate from one sample, sequenced in a study of T cells after yellow fever vaccination. TCRdb processed the 5' RACE reads anew with MiXCR; each CDR3 protein has one entry. This sample has 300,000 to 400,000 distinct CDR3 sequences, with about 7.8% found just once. The specimen comprised PBMCs, sampled roughly 46 days after the first yellow fever vaccination. These receptors all come from a man aged 18 to 30 who received the YFV17D yellow fever vaccine.

The rearrangement joins TRBV5-6 to TRBJ1-5; D might be TRBD1 (6 bases). Per the germline V gene, CDR1 is SGHDT and CDR2 is YYEEEE. The CDR3 contains 15 residues. V was cut by 4 bases and J by 9 bases, with 20 bases left in between. In DNA form, the CDR3 reads TGTGCCAGCAGCGTGCGAGGGGGGGCATGGGGGCCCCAGCATTTT. This sequence encodes CASSVRGGAWGPQHF.

The chain recombines TRBV5-1 with TRBJ2-3; TRBD2 agrees at 12 bases. Looked up from germline, CDR1 is SGHRS and CDR2 is YFSETQ. The CDR3 has 15 residues. V lost 0 bases, J lost 4 bases, and 0 bases stayed unmatched. The chain's CDR3 is CASSLGLAGADTQYF. DNA for the CDR3: TGCGCCAGCAGCTTGGGACTAGCGGGGGCAGATACGCAGTATTTT.

This clonotype was picked up a small number of times. The genes are TRBV18 and TRBJ2-7; D is perhaps TRBD2 (6 bases). The V end was cut by 2 bases, the J end by 0 bases, with 14 bases between. This CDR3 region has 16 residues. In germline, CDR1 is KGHSH, CDR2 LQKENI. CDR3 bases: TGTGCCAGCTCACCAACCGGACGGGGGAGCTCCTACGAGCAGTACTTC. It yields the protein CASSPTGRGSSYEQYF.

There are many counts of this clonotype. The V call is TRBV5-1, the J call TRBJ2-3; 9 nucleotides agree with TRBD2. The germline CDR1 and CDR2 sequences are SGHRS and YFSETQ. Trimming at V came to 4 bases and at J to 0 bases, leaving 3 bases not matched to a gene. This CDR3 has 15 residues. Here the CDR3 reads CASSRAGGSTDTQYF. As DNA, the CDR3 is TGCGCCAGCAGCCGAGCGGGGGGCAGCACAGATACGCAGTATTTT.

The chain joins TRBV2 to TRBJ2-7; D is possibly TRBD1 (5 bases). Trimming stripped 1 base from V and 3 bases from J, with 13 bases between. Germline V CDR1 and CDR2: SNHLY, FYNNEI. CDR3 length: 15 residues. CDR3 in DNA: TGTGCCAGCAGTGAAGACAGGATCAAGTACTACGAGCAGTACTTC. Its protein product is CASSEDRIKYYEQYF.

V is TRBV3-1 and J is TRBJ2-5; possibly TRBD2 for D (5 bases). The germline V gene encodes CDR1 LGHDT and CDR2 YNNKEL (reference sequence). V lost 0 bases, J lost 5 bases, and 10 bases lay in between. This CDR3 spans 14 amino acids. CDR3 bases: TGTGCCAGCAGCCAAGACGGTAGAGGGGAGACCCAGTACTTC. Translating gives CASSQDGRGETQYF.

In this sample, this clonotype turned up a few times. The chain's CDR3 is CATNVGTDTDTQYF. The DNA for the CDR3 is TGTGCCACCAACGTCGGGACAGACACAGATACGCAGTATTTT. The rearrangement uses TRBV19 and TRBJ2-3; 7 nucleotides line up with TRBD1. Germline loops: CDR1 LNHDA, CDR2 SQIVND (reference sequence). The CDR3 runs to 14 residues. The V segment lost 10 bases and the J segment 2 bases; nucleotides outside the gene matches: 9.

This clonotype has only a few counts. CDR3 DNA sequence: TGTGCCAGCACCATGGGACAGGACACTTCAAAGCTGTTTTTT. It translates to CASTMGQDTSKLFF. The chain recombines TRBV6-1 with TRBJ2-2, with TRBD1 matching over 8 bases. CDR3 length: 14 residues. The germline V gene encodes CDR1 MNHNS and CDR2 SASEGT. J was trimmed by 12 bases and V by 7 bases; bases with no gene match: 13.

CDR3 region: CASSEYVTKGDRINTGELFF. DNA for the CDR3: TGTGCCAGCAGTGAATATGTAACGAAAGGGGACAGGATAAACACCGGGGAGCTGTTTTTT. The rearrangement uses TRBV25-1 and TRBJ2-2, with 8 nucleotides matching TRBD1. Germline V CDR1 and CDR2: MGHDK, SYGVNS. This CDR3 spans 20 amino acids. V dropped 0 bases and J dropped 2; count of bases not matched to a gene: 14.

This clonotype was counted a few times. The CDR3 loop is CATRSSGENTEAFF. The CDR3 DNA reads TGTGCCACCAGGAGCAGTGGGGAGAACACTGAAGCTTTCTTT. The chain recombines TRBV24-1 with TRBJ1-1, with D hard to call. Germline CDR1 and CDR2: KGHDR and SFDVKD. V was shortened by 7 bases and J by 1 base, with 12 bases between the two germline ends. CDR3 length: 14 residues.

This clonotype was seen more than once but under ten times. The chain employs TRBV15 and TRBJ1-5; D possibly corresponds to TRBD1 (6 bases). V was shortened by 0 bases and J by 7 bases, with 13 bases between the two germline ends. The CDR3 is 15 residues long. Germline-derived CDR1 and CDR2 are LNHNV and YYDKDF (reference sequence). In DNA, the CDR3 is TGTGCCACCAGCAGAGATTCCGGGACATTGCAGCCCCAGCATTTT. It translates to CATSRDSGTLQPQHF.

The DNA for the CDR3 is TGTGCCAGCAGTTACGACCGACTAGCGGGGGATACGCAGTATTTT. Protein: CASSYDRLAGDTQYF. The chain has TRBV7-2 and TRBJ2-3, with 11 nucleotides matching TRBD2. The CDR3 length is 15 residues. Germline trimming cut 6 bases from V and 6 bases from J; bases unmatched to any gene: 8. Germline V gives CDR1 SGHTA, CDR2 FQGNSA.

This rearrangement joins TRBV20-1 to TRBJ2-2; TRBD1 is a possible D gene (5 bases). V lost 0 bases and J 6 bases, leaving 14 bases between the germline ends. The CDR3 consists of 15 residues. Germline V gene lookup returns CDR1 DFQATT and CDR2 SNEGSKA (reference sequence). For the CDR3, the DNA is TGCAGTGCTAGAGATCAGAGGACACGGGCCGGGGAGCTGTTTTTT. Translating it yields CSARDQRTRAGELFF.

The J gene is TRBJ2-1, the V gene TRBV20-1; D remains ambiguous. The V gene lost 2 bases and the J gene lost 1 base, with 15 bases spanning the gap. Germline V gene lookup returns CDR1 DFQATT and CDR2 SNEGSKA (reference sequence). The length of the CDR3 is 16 residues. DNA of the CDR3: TGCAGTGCTAGAAGTAGGCAGCAAGGATCCTACAATGAGCAGTTCTTC. Amino acid sequence: CSARSRQQGSYNEQFF.

This clonotype came up many times. The rearrangement links TRBV11-2 to TRBJ1-1; no definite D call. There are 12 residues in the CDR3. Germline V gene data show CDR1 as SGHAT and CDR2 as FQNNGV. Trimming removed 5 bases at V and 2 bases at J, with 6 bases between. In nucleotides, the CDR3 is TGTGCCAGCAGCCCGTTTAACACTGAAGCTTTCTTT. Its protein product is CASSPFNTEAFF.

The CDR3 DNA reads TGCGCCAGCAGCGCCCCCCGGAAGTACTTC. The encoded protein is CASSAPRKYF. This sequence joins TRBV23-1 and TRBJ2-7, with unresolved D. TRBV23-1 is sorted into the ORF group, with uncertain function. Trimming took 6 bases from V and 11 from J, leaving 11 bases between them. There are 10 residues in the CDR3.

This clonotype was seen only a few times. The rearrangement joins TRBV20-1 to TRBJ2-7; 7 bases map to TRBD2. This CDR3 has 16 residues. CDR1 is DFQATT, CDR2 SNEGSKA, per germline (reference sequence). After removal of 5 bases from V and 0 bases from J, the junction contained 13 bases not matched to a gene. CDR3 region: CSAPRGWGGSSYEQYF. As DNA, the CDR3 is TGCAGTGCTCCACGGGGTTGGGGGGGGAGCTCCTACGAGCAGTACTTC.

This sequence joins TRBV3-1 and TRBJ2-7; a possible D gene is TRBD1 (6 bases). CDR1 is LGHDT, CDR2 YNNKEL, per germline (reference sequence). This CDR3 has 12 residues. V was shortened by 0 bases and J by 12 bases, with 12 bases between the two germline ends. For the CDR3, the DNA is TGTGCCAGCAGCCAAGAACAGGGTACTGCGTACTTC. It is translated as CASSQEQGTAYF.

V usage is TRBV20-1 and J usage is TRBJ2-5; 7 bases map to TRBD1. The CDR3 runs to 14 residues. Germline CDR1 and CDR2: DFQATT and SNEGSKA (reference sequence). V shed 1 base, J shed 1 base, and the junction held 3 bases outside the gene matches. The CDR3 spells CSARVTGPQETQYF. Written as DNA, the CDR3 is TGCAGTGCTAGAGTGACAGGGCCCCAAGAGACCCAGTACTTC.

This clonotype was recorded a few times. The chain couples TRBV19 to TRBJ1-1; TRBD1 might be the D (5 bases). The V end lost 5 bases, the J end lost 1 base, and 11 bases lay between the germline ends. The CDR3 extends over 14 amino acids. Germline lookup yields CDR1 LNHDA and CDR2 SQIVND (reference sequence). In DNA, the CDR3 is TGTGCCAGTAGTCTGAAGGGGTCGAACACTGAAGCTTTCTTT. This sequence encodes CASSLKGSNTEAFF.

This clonotype appeared many times. The genes are TRBV7-2 and TRBJ2-7, with D uncertain. There are 11 residues in the CDR3. The V end lost 3 bases, the J end lost 2 bases, and 2 bases lay between the germline ends. Germline V gene data show CDR1 as SGHTA and CDR2 as FQGNSA. The CDR3 loop reads CASSFAYEQYF. CDR3 bases: TGTGCCAGCAGCTTCGCCTACGAGCAGTACTTC.

J is TRBJ1-1 and V is TRBV7-9; D might be TRBD1 (6 bases). The germline V gene encodes CDR1 SEHNR and CDR2 FQNEAQ (reference sequence). The CDR3 runs to 17 residues. The V end lost 5 bases, the J end lost 0 bases, and 19 bases lay between the germline ends. Here the CDR3 DNA reads TGTGCCAGCAGCCCCGTTAAAAGCACAGGGTTGAACACTGAAGCTTTCTTT. Protein sequence: CASSPVKSTGLNTEAFF.

This clonotype has a handful of counts. The chain recombines TRBV5-1 with TRBJ1-2; D possibly corresponds to TRBD1 (5 bases). CDR3 length: 15 residues. The V gene lost 3 bases and the J gene lost 8 bases, with 20 bases spanning the gap. Germline lookup yields CDR1 SGHRS and CDR2 YFSETQ. CDR3 sequence (DNA): TGCGCCAGCAGCTGGGCAGGGCATGAAGCATTGGGCTACACCTTC. Translated: CASSWAGHEALGYTF.

The rearrangement joins TRBV7-9 to TRBJ2-1; 12 bases fit TRBD2. The V gene end was trimmed by 6 bases and the J gene end by 7 bases; junction bases not matched to a gene: 4. CDR1 and CDR2 from the germline V gene are SEHNR and FQNEAQ (reference sequence). There are 14 residues in the CDR3. For the CDR3, the DNA is TGTGCCAGCAGGGGGACTAGCGGGCGTAATGAGCAGTTCTTC. Its translation: CASRGTSGRNEQFF.

This sequence joins TRBV5-1 and TRBJ1-2; D perhaps matches TRBD1 (5 bases). Trimming took 0 bases from V and 8 from J, leaving 14 bases between them. Per germline, CDR1 SGHRS and CDR2 YFSETQ. The CDR3 length is 14 residues. This CDR3 is CASSLETTEEGYTF. In DNA, the CDR3 is TGCGCCAGCAGCTTGGAAACGACAGAGGAAGGCTACACCTTC. The full variable domain, with the rest looked up from reference TRBV5-1 and TRBJ1-2, is KAGVTQTPRYLIKTRGQQVTLSCSPISGHRSVSWYQQTPGQGLQFLFEYFSETQRNKGNFPGRFSGRQFSNSRSEMNVSTLELGDSALYLCASSLETTEEGYTFGSGTRLTVV.

The gene calls are TRBV4-3 and TRBJ2-1; tentative D call: TRBD1 (5 bases). This CDR3 is built from 17 residues. Germline V gives CDR1 LGHNA, CDR2 YSLEER. Trimming stripped 1 base from V and 2 bases from J, with 15 bases between. DNA for the CDR3: TGCGCCAGCAGCCAAGCGTTCTCAGGGCCCGCCTACAATGAGCAGTTCTTC. It codes for CASSQAFSGPAYNEQFF.

V and J are TRBV5-1 and TRBJ1-5; TRBD1 is a possible D gene (6 bases). The CDR3 extends over 14 amino acids. V dropped 2 bases and J dropped 7 bases, with 13 bases sitting between them. From germline, CDR1 is SGHRS and CDR2 YFSETQ. CDR3 sequence reads: CASSFTGREQPQHF. DNA for the CDR3: TGCGCCAGCAGCTTCACAGGGAGGGAGCAGCCCCAGCATTTT.

This clonotype was detected only a few times. CDR3 bases: TGTGCCATCAGTGCGGGGGAGAGCAATCAGCCCCAGCATTTT. Protein product: CAISAGESNQPQHF. The chain combines TRBV10-3 with TRBJ1-5, with a weak D call TRBD1 (5 bases). Trimming stripped 4 bases from V and 1 base from J, with 8 bases between. Germline V gene lookup returns CDR1 ENHRY and CDR2 SYGVKD. The length of the CDR3 is 14 residues.

This clonotype was detected only a few times. J is TRBJ2-3 and V is TRBV9, with D tentatively TRBD2 (6 bases). Germline loops: CDR1 SGDLS, CDR2 YYNGEE. This CDR3 contains 15 residues. V was cut by 6 bases and J by 2 bases, with 16 bases left in between. The CDR3 region has the DNA TGTGCCAGCATCCCTTTGGGGGGACCCACAGATACGCAGTATTTT. It encodes CASIPLGGPTDTQYF.

This clonotype was recorded a few times. J is TRBJ2-2 and V is TRBV7-6; D possibly corresponds to TRBD1 (6 bases). Deletions cut 1 base from V and 0 bases from J, with 9 bases between. The germline gives CDR1 SGHVS, CDR2 FNYEAQ. CDR3 length: 16 residues. The CDR3 loop reads CASSLEQGSNTGELFF. CDR3 DNA: TGTGCCAGCAGCTTAGAGCAGGGGTCGAACACCGGGGAGCTGTTTTTT.

This sequence joins TRBV28 and TRBJ2-5; TRBD1 is a possible D gene (6 bases). The ends were cut back, 6 bases at V and 5 bases at J, with 19 bases in the middle. Germline V gene data show CDR1 as MDHEN and CDR2 as SYDVKM. CDR3 length: 15 residues. CDR3 bases: TGTGCCAGCAGCTCCAAAGGTGGGGGCTGGGAGACCCAGTACTTC. Translated, it gives CASSSKGGGWETQYF.

The rearrangement links TRBV30 to TRBJ2-7; D may match TRBD1 or TRBD2 (5 bases each). Trimming cost V 7 bases and J 2 bases, with 12 bases left between them. Germline V CDR1 and CDR2: GTSNPN, SVGIG (reference sequence). The CDR3 has 12 residues. DNA of the CDR3: TGTGCCTCTTTGGGGACGGCCTACGAGCAGTACTTC. This translates into CASLGTAYEQYF.